This TCR beta chain is drawn from a study of blood T cells in healthy people across ages. Study background: Using template switching, researchers captured about one barcoded beta molecule for each two T cells.

A J-beta primer mix and a sample-barcoded 5' primer were used in a second PCR of roughly 6 to 11 cycles. Individual samples furnished no less than 3 million CDR3-containing paired-end reads apiece. Using its own MiXCR run on the 5' RACE reads, TCRdb lists one record per CDR3 protein. The sample has over 1,500,000 distinct CDR3 sequences, 49% seen once. About this clonotype itself: Its target is unknown.

Notes on the study in general: Since the PBMCs were unsorted, naive and antigen-experienced cells could not be conclusively compared.

The sample comprised blood. This TCR came from a woman in her 40s in good health.

The CDR3 DNA reads TGCAGCGTTGAGGCCCCACCGGGGTACAATGAGCAGTTCTTC. It yields the protein CSVEAPPGYNEQFF. J is TRBJ2-1 and V is TRBV29-1; weak D call: TRBD2 (5 bases). Looked up from germline, CDR1 is SQVTM and CDR2 is ANQGSEA. With 3 bases removed from V and 4 bases from J, the gap between germline ends came to 13 bases. The CDR3 is 14 residues long.